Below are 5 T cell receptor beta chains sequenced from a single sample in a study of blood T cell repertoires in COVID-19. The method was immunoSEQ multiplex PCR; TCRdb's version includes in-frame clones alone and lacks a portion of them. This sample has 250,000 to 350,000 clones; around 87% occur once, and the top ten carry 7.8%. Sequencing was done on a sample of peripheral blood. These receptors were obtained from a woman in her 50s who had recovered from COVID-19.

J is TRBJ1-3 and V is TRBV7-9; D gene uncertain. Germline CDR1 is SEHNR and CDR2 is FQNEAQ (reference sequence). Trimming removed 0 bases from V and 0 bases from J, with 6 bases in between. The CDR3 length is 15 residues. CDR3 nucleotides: TGTGCCAGCAGCTTAGCGGCCCTCTCTGGAAACACCATATATTTT. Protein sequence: CASSLAALSGNTIYF.

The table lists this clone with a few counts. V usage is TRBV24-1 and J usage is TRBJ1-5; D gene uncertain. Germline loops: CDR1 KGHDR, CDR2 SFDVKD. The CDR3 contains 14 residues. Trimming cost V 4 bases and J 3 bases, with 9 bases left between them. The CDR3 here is CATSDRTFNQPQHF. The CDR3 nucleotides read TGTGCCACCAGTGACCGAACATTCAATCAGCCCCAGCATTTT.

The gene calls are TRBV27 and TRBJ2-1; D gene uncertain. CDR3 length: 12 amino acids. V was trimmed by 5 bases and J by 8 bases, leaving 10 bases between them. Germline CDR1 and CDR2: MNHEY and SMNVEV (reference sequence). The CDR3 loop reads CASSPPSDEQFF. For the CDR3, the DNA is TGTGCCAGCAGTCCCCCTAGTGATGAGCAGTTCTTC.

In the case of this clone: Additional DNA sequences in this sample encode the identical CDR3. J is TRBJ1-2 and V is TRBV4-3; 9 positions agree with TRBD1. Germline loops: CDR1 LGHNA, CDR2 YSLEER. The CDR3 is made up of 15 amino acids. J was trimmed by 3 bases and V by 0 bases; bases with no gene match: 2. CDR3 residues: CASSQDTGGDYGYTF. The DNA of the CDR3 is TGCGCCAGCAGCCAAGATACAGGGGGCGACTATGGCTACACCTTC.

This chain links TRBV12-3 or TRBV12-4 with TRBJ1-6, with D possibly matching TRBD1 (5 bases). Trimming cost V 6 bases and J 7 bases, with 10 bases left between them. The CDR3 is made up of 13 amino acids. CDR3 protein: CASRAGENSPLHF. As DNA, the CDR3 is TGTGCCAGCAGGGCGGGGGAGAATTCACCCCTCCACTTT.